The 17 T cell receptor beta chains given below trace back to one sample, sequenced in a study of shared clonotypes between healthy human individuals. The data were produced by immunoSEQ multiplex PCR, yet TCRdb's version contains in-frame clones alone and is incomplete. The table includes hundreds of thousands of clones, under 80% detected once. Sequences were obtained from memory CD4+ T cells sorted from blood. This sample's subset: CD45RA-negative fraction. These receptors came from a woman aged 30 to 39 in good health.

The table lists this clone with a few counts. The chain employs TRBV5-6 and TRBJ2-1, with 11 bases matching TRBD1. The germline V gene encodes CDR1 SGHDT and CDR2 YYEEEE. The CDR3 totals 15 residues. With 4 bases clipped from V and 8 bases from J, the junction kept 8 bases outside the gene matches. This CDR3 reads CASSPRGQGGYEQFF. CDR3 sequence (DNA): TGTGCCAGCAGCCCTCGGGGACAGGGGGGTTATGAGCAGTTCTTC.

The chain links TRBV15 to TRBJ1-1; D not resolved. The CDR3 length is 13 residues. Trimming left V 0 bases short and J 11 bases short, with 13 bases between. CDR1 is LNHNV and CDR2 is YYDKDF in the germline V gene (reference sequence). CDR3 nucleotides: TGTGCCACCAGCAGAGACCTGACGGGGAATGCTTTCTTT. The encoded protein is CATSRDLTGNAFF.

The genes are TRBV30 and TRBJ2-5, with D unresolved. Near its end, the DNA agrees better with TRBJ2-7, so the J call may be wrong. The CDR3 spans 13 residues. The germline gives CDR1 GTSNPN, CDR2 SVGIG (reference sequence). This CDR3 is CACVQLNLYEQYF. CDR3 bases: TGTGCCTGCGTCCAATTAAATCTCTACGAGCAGTACTTC.

The V gene is TRBV2, the J gene TRBJ1-1; D uncertain. CDR3 length: 12 residues. Trimming pared 8 bases from V and 1 base from J, leaving 8 bases between. CDR1 SNHLY and CDR2 FYNNEI come from the germline V gene. This CDR3 is CASSYKNTEAFF. Here the CDR3 DNA reads TGTGCCAGCTCCTATAAGAACACTGAAGCTTTCTTT.

V and J are TRBV28 and TRBJ1-5; TRBD1 matches 7 bases. J was trimmed by 2 bases and V by 5 bases; bases with no gene match: 6. Germline V gene lookup returns CDR1 MDHEN and CDR2 SYDVKM. The length of the CDR3 is 15 residues. Written as DNA, the CDR3 is TGTGCCAGCAGTCGACAGGGACATCGCAATCAGCCCCAGCATTTT. Translating gives CASSRQGHRNQPQHF.

The genes are TRBV7-3 and TRBJ2-7; tentatively, D is TRBD1 or TRBD2 (5 bases each). Germline CDR1 is SGHTA and CDR2 is FQGTGA. CDR3 length: 13 residues. Trimming removed 5 bases at V and 5 bases at J, with 13 bases between. The CDR3: CASSPRDGHEQYF. The CDR3 nucleotides read TGTGCCAGCAGCCCAAGGGACGGCCACGAGCAGTACTTC.

J is TRBJ2-1 and V is TRBV9; TRBD2 aligns across 10 bases. The germline CDR1 and CDR2 sequences are SGDLS and YYNGEE. With V trimmed by 6 bases and J by 7 bases, 10 bases remained unmatched. This CDR3 has 15 residues. The CDR3 loop reads CASTASGSSGNEQFF. CDR3 bases: TGTGCCAGCACCGCTAGCGGGAGTTCAGGTAATGAGCAGTTCTTC.

The chain recombines TRBV2 with TRBJ2-1; D possibly corresponds to TRBD2 (5 bases). Between the trimmed V and J ends, which lost 7 bases and 10 bases, there was a span of 17 bases. The CDR3 is 13 amino acids. Germline CDR1 reads SNHLY; CDR2 reads FYNNEI. The CDR3 nucleotides are TGTGCCAGCACCTTTTTGAGGGCCAGGGAGCAGTTCTTC. The encoded protein is CASTFLRAREQFF.

The genes are TRBV27 and TRBJ2-5; D may correspond to TRBD1 or TRBD2 (5 bases each). Germline V gene sequence: CDR1 MNHEY, CDR2 SMNVEV (reference sequence). The CDR3 spans 16 residues. V lost 4 bases, J lost 7 bases, and 22 bases lay in between. The CDR3 reads CASSSSSGQTRVTQYF. The CDR3 DNA reads TGTGCCAGCAGTTCTTCTTCGGGGCAGACGAGGGTGACCCAGTACTTC.

This chain joins TRBV9 and TRBJ2-2, with 10 bases identical to TRBD2. This CDR3 region has 16 residues. Germline values: CDR1 SGDLS, CDR2 YYNGEE. Trimming at V came to 4 bases and at J to 2 bases, leaving 5 bases not matched to a gene. The chain's CDR3 is CASSPRTSGNTGELFF. CDR3 sequence (DNA): TGTGCCAGCAGCCCACGGACTAGCGGCAACACCGGGGAGCTGTTTTTT.

The chain recombines TRBV6-4 with TRBJ2-7, with TRBD1 matching 8 bases. The CDR3 loop spans 17 amino acids. The V gene end was trimmed by 3 bases and the J gene end by 7 bases; junction bases not matched to a gene: 17. Germline lookup yields CDR1 MRHNA and CDR2 SNTAGT. CDR3 in DNA: TGTGCCAGCAGTGATTCGGGTAGAGACAGGGGATGGCGAGAGCAGTACTTC. Translated, it gives CASSDSGRDRGWREQYF.

This clone was observed a single time. The rearrangement uses TRBV10-3 and TRBJ2-3, with D hard to call. Deletions cut 10 bases from V and 4 bases from J, with 12 bases between. The CDR3 covers 12 residues. Germline V gene data show CDR1 as ENHRY and CDR2 as SYGVKD. The CDR3 protein is CATRTVSDTQYF. DNA for the CDR3: TGTGCCACGCGGACCGTTTCAGATACGCAGTATTTT.

The chain recombines TRBV29-1 with TRBJ1-1; TRBD1 might be the D (5 bases). The CDR3 totals 12 residues. The germline V and J ends were trimmed by 6 bases and 9 bases, with 17 bases remaining between them. Germline V CDR1 and CDR2: SQVTM, ANQGSEA. CDR3 sequence: CSVAMGGPKAFF. The CDR3 nucleotides read TGCAGCGTGGCCATGGGGGGTCCCAAAGCTTTCTTT.

The CDR3 nucleotides are TGTGCCAGCAGTTTCAGGCCCTTGAGCAATCAGCCCCAGCATTTT. This sequence encodes CASSFRPLSNQPQHF. J is TRBJ1-5 and V is TRBV28; D is undetermined. The CDR3 consists of 15 residues. V shed 3 bases and J shed 1 base, with 10 bases lying between them. Germline loops: CDR1 MDHEN, CDR2 SYDVKM.

This clone was observed a few times. V is TRBV7-9 and J is TRBJ2-1; 10 nucleotides agree with TRBD2. The V gene end was trimmed by 5 bases and the J gene end by 5 bases; junction bases not matched to a gene: 6. Germline assignment: CDR1 SEHNR and CDR2 FQNEAQ (reference sequence). The CDR3 is 15 amino acids. This chain's CDR3 is CASSPSGRVNNEQFF. CDR3 bases: TGTGCCAGCAGCCCCAGCGGGAGGGTAAACAATGAGCAGTTCTTC.

The chain is built from TRBV6-6 and TRBJ2-1; perhaps TRBD1 as D (6 bases). Trimming cost V 0 bases and J 1 base, with 7 bases left between them. The V gene's germline CDR1 is MNHNY and CDR2 SVGAGI (reference sequence). The CDR3 sequence is 15 residues long. The CDR3 loop reads CASSYSQGSYNEQFF. CDR3 nucleotide sequence: TGTGCCAGCAGTTACTCGCAGGGGTCCTACAATGAGCAGTTCTTC.

This chain links TRBV9 with TRBJ2-6; no definite D call. CDR3 length: 14 amino acids. The germline V and J ends were trimmed by 3 bases and 4 bases, with 8 bases remaining between them. The germline V gene has CDR1 SGDLS and CDR2 YYNGEE. DNA for the CDR3: TGTGCCAGCAGCGACGGCTCGGGGGCCAACGTCCTGACTTTC. Protein sequence: CASSDGSGANVLTF.